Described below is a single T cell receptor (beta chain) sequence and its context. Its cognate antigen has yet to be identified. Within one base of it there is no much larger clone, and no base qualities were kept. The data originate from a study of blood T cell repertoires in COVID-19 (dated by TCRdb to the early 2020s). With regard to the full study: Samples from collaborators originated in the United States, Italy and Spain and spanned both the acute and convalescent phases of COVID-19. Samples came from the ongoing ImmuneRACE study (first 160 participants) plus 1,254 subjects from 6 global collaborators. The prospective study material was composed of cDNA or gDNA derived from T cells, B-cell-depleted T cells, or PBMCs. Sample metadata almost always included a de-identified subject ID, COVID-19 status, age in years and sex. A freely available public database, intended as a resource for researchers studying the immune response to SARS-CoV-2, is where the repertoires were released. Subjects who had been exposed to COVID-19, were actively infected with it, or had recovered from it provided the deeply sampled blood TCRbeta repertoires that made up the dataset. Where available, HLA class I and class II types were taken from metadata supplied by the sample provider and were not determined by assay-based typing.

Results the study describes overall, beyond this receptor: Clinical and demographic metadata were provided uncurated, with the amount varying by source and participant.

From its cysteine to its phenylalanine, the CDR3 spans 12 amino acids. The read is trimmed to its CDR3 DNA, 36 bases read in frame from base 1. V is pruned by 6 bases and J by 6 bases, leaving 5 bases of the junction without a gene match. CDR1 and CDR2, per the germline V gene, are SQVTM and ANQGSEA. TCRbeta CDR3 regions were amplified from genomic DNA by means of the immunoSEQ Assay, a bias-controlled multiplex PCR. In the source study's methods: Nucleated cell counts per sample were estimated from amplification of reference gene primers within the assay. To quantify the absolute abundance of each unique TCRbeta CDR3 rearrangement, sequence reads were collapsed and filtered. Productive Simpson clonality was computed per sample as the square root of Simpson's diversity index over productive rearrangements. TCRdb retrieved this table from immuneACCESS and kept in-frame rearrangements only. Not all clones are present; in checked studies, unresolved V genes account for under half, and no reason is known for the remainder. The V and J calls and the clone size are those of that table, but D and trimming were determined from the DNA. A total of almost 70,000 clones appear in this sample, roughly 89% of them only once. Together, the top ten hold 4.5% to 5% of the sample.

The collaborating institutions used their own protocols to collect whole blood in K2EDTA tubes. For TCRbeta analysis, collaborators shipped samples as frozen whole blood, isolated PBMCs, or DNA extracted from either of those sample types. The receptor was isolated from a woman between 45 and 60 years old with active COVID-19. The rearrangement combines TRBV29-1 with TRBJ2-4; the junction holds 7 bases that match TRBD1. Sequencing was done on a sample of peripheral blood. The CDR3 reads CSVGQLGNIQYF. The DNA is TGCAGCGTGGGACAGCTCGGAAACATTCAGTACTTC.